Listed below are T cell receptor beta chains from one sample, sequenced in a study of Graves' ophthalmopathy and Graves' hyperthyroidism. TCRdb re-called the multiplex PCR reads with MiXCR, one entry per CDR3 protein. The table includes around 400,000 distinct CDR3 sequences, under 25% detected once. The sequencing sample was made of peripheral blood. The receptors were sampled from a woman under 30 with stable Graves' hyperthyroidism. Each CDR3 is given with its conserved first and last residue. D genes are given only for firm matches. Clone size is given for some rows only: seen once, a few or many times, or a class if the clone is expanded.

j_call	d_call	v_call	clone_size	cdr3_aa	cdr3_nt
TRBJ2-5	-	TRBV20-1	many	CSAPPLRQETQYF	TGCAGTGCTCCCCCGCTACGTCAAGAGACCCAGTACTTC
TRBJ2-7	TRBD2	TRBV7-2	many	CASSYSGRASEQYF	TGTGCCAGCAGCTATAGCGGGAGGGCTTCCGAGCAGTACTTC
TRBJ2-5	TRBD1	TRBV30	many	CAWSAGQNPETQYF	TGTGCCTGGAGTGCGGGACAGAACCCAGAGACCCAGTACTTC
TRBJ1-5	-	TRBV7-8	many	CASSLLLGFQPQHF	TGTGCCAGCAGCTTACTGTTGGGGTTTCAGCCCCAGCATTTT
TRBJ2-7	TRBD2	TRBV7-9	many	CASSFQLAGSEQYF	TGTGCCAGCAGCTTTCAACTAGCGGGAAGTGAGCAGTACTTC
TRBJ1-2	-	TRBV12-3/TRBV12-4	once	CASTTGGGGGYTF	TGTGCCAGCACCACGGGCGGAGGAGGTGGCTACACCTTC
TRBJ2-5	-	TRBV30	many	CAWSDGETQYF	TGTGCCTGGAGTGATGGTGAGACCCAGTACTTC
TRBJ1-2	-	TRBV12-3/TRBV12-4	many	CATSMGDYGYTF	TGTGCCACCTCAATGGGGGACTATGGCTACACCTTC
TRBJ2-5	TRBD2	TRBV20-1	many	CSASSSGRAGETQYF	TGCAGTGCTAGTAGTAGCGGGAGGGCCGGGGAGACCCAGTACTTC
TRBJ2-2	-	TRBV24-1	many	CATSDLLSPGELFF	TGTGCCACCAGTGACCTCCTGAGCCCCGGGGAGCTGTTTTTT
TRBJ1-2	-	TRBV12-3/TRBV12-4	many	CASRETDLYGYTF	TGTGCCAGCAGGGAGACAGATCTTTATGGCTACACCTTC
TRBJ2-7	TRBD1	TRBV19	many	CASSATGSLGIYGQYF	TGTGCCAGTAGTGCGACAGGGTCCCTTGGTATCTACGGGCAGTACTTC
TRBJ1-3	TRBD1	TRBV2	many	CASSNRGAGNTIYF	TGTGCCAGCAGCAACAGGGGCGCTGGAAACACCATATATTTT
TRBJ1-5	TRBD1	TRBV12-3/TRBV12-4	-	CASSFRGTGMGQPQHF	TGTGCCAGCAGTTTCCGCGGGACAGGGATGGGTCAGCCCCAGCATTTT
TRBJ2-7	-	TRBV30	many	CAWSVLAHYEQYF	TGTGCCTGGAGTGTACTAGCCCACTACGAGCAGTACTTC
TRBJ1-1	-	TRBV7-2	many	CASSLEGLSELSF	TGTGCCAGCAGCTTAGAGGGGCTTTCGGAGCTTTCTTTT
TRBJ1-1	-	TRBV15	many	CATSRDLYTEAFF	TGTGCCACCAGCAGAGATCTGTACACTGAAGCTTTCTTT
TRBJ2-7	TRBD2	TRBV28	many	CASSSSGGDYEQYF	TGTGCCAGCAGTTCAAGCGGGGGGGATTACGAGCAGTACTTC
TRBJ2-5	TRBD2	TRBV20-1	-	CSASSSGGPRAQYF	TGCAGTGCTAGCTCCAGCGGGGGACCCCGGGCCCAGTACTTC
TRBJ1-5	-	TRBV10-3	many	CAIGYNQPQHF	TGTGCCATCGGCTACAATCAGCCCCAGCATTTT
TRBJ2-2	-	TRBV7-3	many	CASSLLGGKVHRELFF	TGTGCCAGCAGCTTATTAGGGGGAAAGGTCCACCGGGAGCTGTTTTTT
TRBJ2-7	-	TRBV28	few	CASSFGGSEQYF	TGTGCCAGCAGTTTTGGGGGAAGCGAGCAGTACTTC
TRBJ2-5	-	TRBV5-1	many	CASSSSKETQYF	TGCGCCAGCAGCTCTTCCAAAGAGACCCAGTACTTC
TRBJ2-7	-	TRBV12-3/TRBV12-4	-	CASSFGRNTFYEQYF	TGTGCCAGCAGTTTTGGGCGGAATACCTTCTACGAGCAGTACTTC
TRBJ2-7	-	TRBV2	many	CASSVYRASEQYF	TGTGCCAGCAGTGTGTACAGGGCATCCGAGCAGTACTTC
TRBJ2-5	-	TRBV20-1	-	CSATRQQETQYF	TGCAGTGCAACCAGACAGCAAGAGACCCAGTACTTC
TRBJ2-4	TRBD1	TRBV6-1	-	CASSRLGDRENIQYF	TGTGCCAGCAGTCGGCTTGGGGACAGGGAAAACATTCAGTACTTC
TRBJ1-1	-	TRBV28	-	CASSSPSRDLTSQAFF	TGTGCCAGCAGTTCCCCCTCTAGGGACCTTACTAGCCAAGCTTTCTTT
TRBJ1-1	TRBD1	TRBV6-5	-	CASRYRQGALGTEAFF	TGTGCCAGCAGATACCGACAGGGGGCTTTGGGCACTGAAGCTTTCTTT
TRBJ1-2	-	TRBV5-1	many	CASRKEHGCTF	TGCGCCAGCAGGAAGGAGCATGGCTGCACCTTC
TRBJ2-7	-	TRBV29-1	-	CSVEDRDGVSYEQYF	TGCAGCGTTGAAGATCGAGACGGTGTTTCCTACGAGCAGTACTTC
TRBJ2-4	TRBD1	TRBV28	few	CASSPRQGAKNIKYF	TGTGCCAGCAGTCCAAGACAGGGTGCCAAAAACATTAAGTACTTC
TRBJ1-1	-	TRBV9	many	CASTPDASLNTEAFF	TGTGCCAGCACCCCGGACGCCAGTTTGAACACTGAAGCTTTCTTT
TRBJ2-4	-	TRBV20-1	many	CSASIGGLAKNIQYF	TGCAGTGCTAGCATCGGGGGGCTAGCCAAAAACATTCAGTACTTC
TRBJ2-7	-	TRBV7-9	-	CASSLKGDNSYEQYF	TGTGCCAGCAGCTTAAAGGGCGACAATTCCTACGAGCAGTACTTC
TRBJ2-7	-	TRBV28	many	CASSLLSEYEQYF	TGTGCCAGCAGTTTACTCTCCGAGTACGAGCAGTACTTC
TRBJ2-4	TRBD2	TRBV28	few	CASSLQGGNIKYF	TGTGCCAGCAGTTTACAGGGAGGGAACATTAAGTACTTC
TRBJ1-1	-	TRBV6-1	-	CASRPGLGRGTEAFF	TGTGCCAGCAGACCCGGACTGGGACGAGGCACTGAAGCTTTCTTT
TRBJ2-5	-	TRBV6-5	many	CASSYSRLKETQYF	TGTGCCAGCAGTTACTCGCGACTTAAAGAGACCCAGTACTTC
TRBJ1-5	-	TRBV6-1	-	CASSELGGLYLQPQHF	TGTGCCAGCAGTGAACTCGGGGGGCTCTACCTTCAGCCCCAGCATTTT
TRBJ1-6	TRBD1	TRBV14	few	CASSRNRGSPLHF	TGTGCCAGCAGCCGGAACAGGGGGTCACCCCTCCACTTT
TRBJ1-3	-	TRBV18	-	CASSTQGEAGNTIYF	TGTGCCAGCTCAACACAGGGAGAGGCTGGAAACACCATATATTTT
TRBJ1-1	-	TRBV27	few	CASSLSWGVEAFF	TGTGCCAGCAGCCTCTCTTGGGGGGTTGAAGCTTTCTTT
TRBJ2-7	-	TRBV20-1	-	CSAHRVGGGASYEQYF	TGCAGTGCTCACAGGGTCGGTGGGGGGGCGTCCTACGAGCAGTACTTC
TRBJ2-7	-	TRBV6-1	many	CASRGGVYEQYF	TGTGCCAGCAGAGGAGGGGTGTACGAGCAGTACTTC
TRBJ1-2	-	TRBV7-8	many	CASSLSGGNYGYTF	TGTGCCAGCAGCTTATCGGGAGGGAACTATGGCTACACCTTC
TRBJ2-4	TRBD2	TRBV2	many	CASRGLAGGRSSWAKNIQYF	TGTGCCAGCAGAGGACTAGCGGGAGGAAGGTCGAGCTGGGCCAAAAACATTCAGTACTTC